The 5 T cell receptor beta chains given below trace back to one sample, sequenced in a study of blood T cell repertoires in COVID-19. Repertoires were generated with immunoSEQ multiplex PCR, while TCRdb's copy carries only in-frame clones and drops some. Altogether 60,000 to 75,000 clones are present, about 86% being singletons, with the ten largest covering roughly 6%. Sequencing was performed on peripheral blood. Receptors originate from a human donor in a cohort sampled during active COVID-19.

The genes are TRBV6-5 and TRBJ2-5, with D maybe TRBD1 (5 bases). Per germline, CDR1 MNHEY and CDR2 SVGAGI. The length of the CDR3 is 13 residues. V dropped 4 bases and J dropped 5 bases, with 11 bases sitting between them. CDR3 residues: CASSWGGEETQYF. CDR3 coding DNA: TGTGCCAGCAGTTGGGGCGGTGAGGAGACCCAGTACTTC.

The chain joins TRBV11-2 to TRBJ2-3, with 11 bases identical to TRBD2. V lost 1 base and J lost 5; bases outside the gene matches: 2. The CDR3 sequence is 15 residues long. Germline CDR1 is SGHAT and CDR2 is FQNNGV. The chain's CDR3 is CASSLGSGGVDTQYF. CDR3 nucleotides: TGTGCCAGCAGCTTAGGTAGCGGGGGGGTAGATACGCAGTATTTT.

The chain uses TRBV7-2 and TRBJ1-3; no firm D call. The germline V gene has CDR1 SGHTA and CDR2 FQGNSA. This CDR3 has 16 residues. The V gene lost 0 bases and the J gene lost 0 bases, with 9 bases spanning the gap. In DNA form, the CDR3 reads TGTGCCAGCAGCTTAGCGTCGTCACTCTCTGGAAACACCATATATTTT. This gives the protein CASSLASSLSGNTIYF.

This clone was seen once. The J gene is TRBJ2-3, the V gene TRBV5-4, with D possibly being TRBD1 (7 bases). V lost 4 bases and J lost 0, with 18 bases in between. This CDR3 has 17 amino acids. Per germline, CDR1 SGHNT and CDR2 YYREEE (reference sequence). In DNA, the CDR3 is TGTGCCAGCAGCACGACCCCAGGGGGAGGTAGCACAGATACGCAGTATTTT. It translates to CASSTTPGGGSTDTQYF. Drawing the rest from reference TRBV5-4 and TRBJ2-3, the complete variable domain is ETGVTQSPTHLIKTRGQQVTLRCSSQSGHNTVSWYQQALGQGPQFIFQYYREEENGRGNFPPRFSGLQFPNYSSELNVNALELDDSALYLCASSTTPGGGSTDTQYFGPGTRLTVL.

This clone was counted once. The genes are TRBV5-1 and TRBJ1-1, with 8 nucleotides matching TRBD1. The V gene end was trimmed by 4 bases and the J gene end by 4 bases; junction bases not matched to a gene: 15. Germline V gene data show CDR1 as SGHRS and CDR2 as YFSETQ. The CDR3 is 17 amino acids. The CDR3 here is CASSLTLRGHSGTEAFF. CDR3 sequence (DNA): TGCGCCAGCAGCCTCACCCTCAGGGGGCACTCGGGCACTGAAGCTTTCTTT.